A selection of T cell receptor beta chains follows, all from one sample in a study of OX40 agonist ivuxolimab in advanced cancers. The data were produced by immunoSEQ multiplex PCR, yet TCRdb's version contains in-frame clones alone and is incomplete. The sample has approximately 72,000 clones; less than 90% are singletons. The specimen comprised CD4+ or CD8+ T cells sorted from blood, sampled in a trial of the OX40 agonist ivuxolimab. The receptors stem from an adult with an advanced solid tumor such as melanoma, head and neck, liver or kidney cancer. Each CDR3 is given without its conserved first and last residue. Fields, in order: CDR3 length, V gene, CDR3 protein.

>12|TRBV18
ASSPKTATYGYT
>12|TRBV18
VSSPTSGAYEQY
>12|TRBV11-1
ASSRDRGTYEQY
>17|TRBV28
ASSTLIRRTGGFVNEQF
>12|TRBV7-3
ASSLQSGGTEAF
>12|TRBV7-9
ASSPYVGTDTQY
>12|TRBV9
ASSPGKDDSPLH
>12|TRBV19
ASSTSGRRETQY
>13|TRBV11-2
ASSSGGTLYNEQF
>13|TRBV28
ASRHRDRDYNEQF
>12|TRBV6-6
ASVRQAQGDEQY
>12|TRBV11-3
ASSLTSGYNEQF
>13|TRBV2
ASESGTVSNQPQH
>11|TRBV10-1
ASSRDRHTEAF
>12|TRBV4-3
ASSQARTYYGYT
>10|TRBV6-1
ASSASGDGYT
>14|TRBV4-3
ASSQRGLPHTGELF
>12|TRBV11-2
ASTPTAANYGYT
>11|TRBV7-8
ASTGTGGNEQF
>12|TRBV9
ASSVVQGGYGYT
>14|TRBV5-3
ARSLTSGGRDNEQF
>11|TRBV9
ASSQGMGSEAF
>15|TRBV19
ASINRAGELDNYGYT
>13|TRBV6-6
AIGTGRGRTDTQY
>12|TRBV15
ATSKQGGGNTIY
>12|TRBV18
ASSPRDRGNIQY
>12|TRBV10-3
AIRPGQGKGTQY
>12|TRBV27
ASSSGLGTTEAF
>11|TRBV29-1
SVEMMGAHGYT
>14|TRBV5-1
ASLRGPGQGAHEQY
>14|TRBV7-2
ASSERRSSSYNEQF
>13|TRBV28
ASRTGGDGYNEQF
>16|TRBV7-2
ASSLALSRSGTYYEQY
>11|TRBV28
ASRRSSGNTIY
>13|TRBV18
ASSPEHLSSYEQY
>12|TRBV14
ASSQGQDVVSQY
>12|TRBV5-4
ASSLPGAKNIQY
>13|TRBV4-3
ASSASGSSYNEQF
>10|TRBV2
ASERGTDTQY
>14|TRBV27
ASSFWAGVRTDTQY
>14|TRBV6-1
ASSEAGTGYKGGYT
>11|TRBV6-1
ASTILGNQPQH
>11|TRBV28
ASSNTQGYEQY